Below are 32 T cell receptor beta chains sequenced from a single sample in a study of OX40 agonist ivuxolimab in advanced cancers. Produced via immunoSEQ multiplex PCR; TCRdb's table is partial and in-frame only. The sample includes just under 85,000 clones, approximately 88% of them seen just once. The sample in question was CD4+ or CD8+ T cells sorted from blood, obtained in a trial of the OX40 agonist ivuxolimab. The receptors stem from an adult with an advanced solid tumor such as melanoma, head and neck, liver or kidney cancer.

This chain connects TRBV4-1 to TRBJ2-2, with a tentative D call TRBD2 (6 bases). Germline-derived CDR1 and CDR2 are MGHRA and YSYEKL. CDR3 length equals 20 residues. V was pared by 1 base and J by 1 base, with 22 bases between. The CDR3 here is CASSQVNLWLGGENTGELFF. The CDR3 region has the DNA TGCGCCAGCAGCCAAGTTAATTTATGGTTGGGCGGGGAGAACACCGGGGAGCTGTTTTTT.

This clone has just a few counts. The chain has TRBV2 and TRBJ1-5; D is undetermined. Germline loops: CDR1 SNHLY, CDR2 FYNNEI. Between the trimmed V and J ends, which lost 2 bases and 2 bases, there was a span of 7 bases. The CDR3 length is 14 residues. Here the CDR3 DNA reads TGTGCCAGCAGTGAACAGCCAGGCAATCAGCCCCAGCATTTT. This gives the protein CASSEQPGNQPQHF. The variable domain in full, with the rest retrieved from reference TRBV2 and TRBJ1-5, is EPEVTQTPSHQVTQMGQEVILRCVPISNHLYFYWYRQILGQKVEFLVSFYNNEISEKSEIFDDQFSVERPDGSNFTLKIRSTKLEDSAMYFCASSEQPGNQPQHFGDGTRLSIL.

The chain is built from TRBV20-1 and TRBJ2-7, with unresolved D. Germline V gives CDR1 DFQATT, CDR2 SNEGSKA (reference sequence). The V gene lost 6 bases and the J gene lost 3 bases, with 9 bases spanning the gap. This CDR3 has 11 residues. Here the CDR3 DNA reads TGCAGTGCGAAAAGGGACTACGAGCAGTACTTC. Protein sequence: CSAKRDYEQYF.

This clone occurred a few times. The chain has TRBV5-6 and TRBJ2-5; D remains ambiguous. Trimming took 4 bases from V and 3 from J, leaving 10 bases between them. This CDR3 spans 13 amino acids. Germline V gene data show CDR1 as SGHDT and CDR2 as YYEEEE. CDR3 region: CASSLIAKETQYF. CDR3 nucleotides: TGTGCCAGCAGCCTGATAGCCAAAGAGACCCAGTACTTC.

This clone was observed a few times. The gene calls are TRBV11-1 and TRBJ2-7, with D possibly being TRBD1 (5 bases). V was trimmed by 5 bases and J by 5 bases, leaving 16 bases between them. Germline V lookup: CDR1 SGHAT, CDR2 FQDESV (reference sequence). The CDR3 is 14 residues long. This chain's CDR3 is CASSGLQGFHEQYF. CDR3 nucleotide sequence: TGTGCCAGCAGCGGGCTCCAGGGTTTTCACGAGCAGTACTTC.

V and J are TRBV10-1 and TRBJ2-2, with no clear D. The CDR3 is 13 amino acids. Trimming removed 4 bases from V and 2 bases from J, with 5 bases in between. Germline V lookup: CDR1 WNHNN, CDR2 SYGVQD (reference sequence). CDR3 DNA: TGCGCCAGCAGTGCCGGTAACACCGGGGAGCTGTTTTTT. It encodes CASSAGNTGELFF.

V is TRBV28 and J is TRBJ2-3; TRBD1 matches at 8 bases. The CDR3 has 17 amino acids. J gave up 5 bases and V 5 bases, and 15 bases lay outside the gene matches. CDR1 is MDHEN and CDR2 is SYDVKM in the germline V gene. CDR3 nucleotide sequence: TGTGCCAGCAGTCAACTCTCAATCAGGGGGCTTGGAGATACGCAGTATTTT. This translates into CASSQLSIRGLGDTQYF. The full variable domain, with the rest looked up from reference TRBV28 and TRBJ2-3, is DVKVTQSSRYLVKRTGEKVFLECVQDMDHENMFWYRQDPGLGLRLIYFSYDVKMKEKGDIPEGYSVSREKKERFSLILESASTNQTSMYLCASSQLSIRGLGDTQYFGPGTRLTVL.

The V gene is TRBV6-5, the J gene TRBJ1-5, with a weak D call TRBD1 (6 bases). V lost 0 bases, J lost 4 bases, and 10 bases lay in between. Germline values: CDR1 MNHEY, CDR2 SVGAGI. The CDR3 is made up of 15 amino acids. CDR3 amino acids: CASSYSSRGNQPQHF. CDR3 DNA: TGTGCCAGCAGTTACTCGTCAAGGGGGAATCAGCCCCAGCATTTT.

V and J are TRBV10-3 and TRBJ1-5, with D perhaps matching TRBD1 (5 bases). Germline V gives CDR1 ENHRY, CDR2 SYGVKD. The CDR3 is made up of 13 amino acids. V was cut by 3 bases and J by 3 bases, with 6 bases left in between. Written as DNA, the CDR3 is TGTGCCATCAGTGACAGGGACAATCAGCCCCAGCATTTT. Amino acid sequence: CAISDRDNQPQHF.

The chain is built from TRBV6-1 and TRBJ1-2; the D gene is possibly TRBD1 (5 bases). Trimming took off 4 bases at V and 5 bases at J, with 20 bases between the two ends. The CDR3 is 16 amino acids. Germline V gene data show CDR1 as MNHNS and CDR2 as SASEGT. This chain's CDR3 is CASSVGGTDYYYGYTF. CDR3 nucleotides: TGTGCCAGCAGTGTTGGAGGGACGGACTATTATTATGGCTACACCTTC.

The chain recombines TRBV7-9 with TRBJ1-1, with 8 nucleotides matching TRBD1. Germline values: CDR1 SEHNR, CDR2 FQNEAQ (reference sequence). The CDR3 runs to 14 residues. V shed 3 bases, J shed 3 bases, and the junction held 3 bases outside the gene matches. This chain's CDR3 is CASSLTGVHTEAFF. The CDR3 DNA is TGTGCCAGCAGCTTGACAGGGGTGCACACTGAAGCTTTCTTT.

V and J are TRBV23-1 and TRBJ1-3, with 11 bases that match TRBD1. TRBV23-1 is treated as an ORF (open reading frame) with a function not yet certain. J lost 2 bases, V lost 0 bases, and 3 bases had no gene match. The length of the CDR3 is 17 residues. The chain's CDR3 is CASSQSKGQGAGNTIYF. DNA of the CDR3: TGCGCCAGCAGTCAATCGAAGGGACAGGGGGCTGGAAACACCATATATTTT.

The V call is TRBV21-1, the J call TRBJ1-4; no DNA check was done on the table's D call, TRBD1. TRBV21-1 is recorded as a pseudogene. The CDR3 is 17 amino acids. CDR3 coding DNA: TGTGCCAGCATCAACCGGGACAGGGCCGCTTTTAATGAAAAACTGTTTTTT. This encodes CASINRDRAAFNEKLFF.

The chain uses TRBV4-2 and TRBJ1-1; the D is unclear. Germline loops: CDR1 LGHNA, CDR2 YNFKEQ. Trimming stripped 0 bases from V and 3 bases from J, with 5 bases between. There are 13 residues in the CDR3. The CDR3 bases are TGTGCCAGCAGCCAAGATCCCTACACTGAAGCTTTCTTT. This codes for CASSQDPYTEAFF.

This chain uses TRBV29-1 with TRBJ1-2, with D possibly being TRBD1 (5 bases). Trimming stripped 2 bases from V and 8 bases from J, with 15 bases between. CDR1 and CDR2 (germline): SQVTM, ANQGSEA. This CDR3 contains 13 residues. Here the CDR3 reads CSVELAGKLGYTF. CDR3 nucleotides: TGCAGCGTTGAATTGGCAGGGAAGTTGGGCTACACCTTC.

The rearrangement uses TRBV9 and TRBJ2-2; no clear D. The CDR3 length is 13 residues. V dropped 0 bases and J dropped 6 bases, with 6 bases sitting between them. Germline V gives CDR1 SGDLS, CDR2 YYNGEE. The CDR3 region has the DNA TGTGCCAGCAGCGTAGTAACGTCCGGGGAGCTGTTTTTT. Amino acids: CASSVVTSGELFF.

The V gene is TRBV7-9, the J gene TRBJ2-5; maybe TRBD2 (5 bases). This CDR3 contains 16 residues. Germline CDR1 is SEHNR and CDR2 is FQNEAQ (reference sequence). The V gene lost 3 bases and the J gene lost 5 bases, with 19 bases spanning the gap. The CDR3 loop reads CASSFLPPVPGETQYF. In DNA form, the CDR3 reads TGTGCCAGCAGCTTCCTACCTCCGGTCCCGGGGGAGACCCAGTACTTC.

The CDR3 loop is CASSKVRGLAGYEQYF. In DNA, the CDR3 is TGTGCCAGCAGCAAAGTTCGGGGACTAGCGGGCTACGAGCAGTACTTC. The chain employs TRBV21-1 and TRBJ2-7; the table's D call, TRBD2, has no DNA check behind it. TRBV21-1 is assigned pseudogene status. This CDR3 contains 16 residues.

This clone was recorded once. The junction and the germline gene differ at one end; a read error may be behind it. The chain links TRBV7-8 to TRBJ1-1; 8 nucleotides line up with TRBD1. The CDR3 sequence is 14 residues long. Germline V gives CDR1 SGHVS, CDR2 FQNEAQ. The CDR3 loop is CASSLTGVNTEAFF. In DNA form, the CDR3 reads TGTGCCAGCAGCTTGACAGGGGTGAATACTGAAGCTTTCTTT.

V and J are TRBV7-8 and TRBJ2-3, with 7 bases identical to TRBD2. After removal of 0 bases from V and 2 bases from J, the junction contained 8 bases not matched to a gene. The germline V gene has CDR1 SGHVS and CDR2 FQNEAQ. CDR3 length: 17 amino acids. For the CDR3, the DNA is TGTGCCAGCAGCTTAGCATCCAGCGGGGCCTTCACAGATACGCAGTATTTT. This codes for CASSLASSGAFTDTQYF.

The chain employs TRBV11-2 and TRBJ1-1; unclear D gene. The germline gives CDR1 SGHAT, CDR2 FQNNGV. The CDR3 totals 14 residues. Trimming shortened V by 1 base and J by 1 base, and 7 bases separated the two germline ends. The DNA for the CDR3 is TGTGCCAGCAGCTTAGCGGCAGGGAACACTGAAGCTTTCTTT. This codes for CASSLAAGNTEAFF.

The J gene is TRBJ2-1, the V gene TRBV19; either TRBD1 or TRBD2 may fit D (5 bases each). The germline V gene encodes CDR1 LNHDA and CDR2 SQIVND (reference sequence). This CDR3 is built from 14 residues. Trimming stripped 6 bases from V and 4 bases from J, with 13 bases between. In nucleotides, the CDR3 is TGTGCCAGTAGCCAGGGACCGAAATACAATGAGCAGTTCTTC. Its protein is CASSQGPKYNEQFF.

This chain joins TRBV11-2 and TRBJ1-2; D uncertain. V was pared by 4 bases and J by 0 bases, with 9 bases between. This CDR3 has 14 amino acids. Germline V CDR1 and CDR2: SGHAT, FQNNGV. The CDR3 loop reads CASSSTPSNYGYTF. The CDR3 nucleotides are TGTGCCAGCAGCTCGACGCCGTCTAACTATGGCTACACCTTC.

The chain couples TRBV7-2 to TRBJ2-1; D remains unclear. V lost 1 base, J lost 9 bases, and 16 bases lay in between. CDR1 and CDR2 from the germline V gene are SGHTA and FQGNSA. The CDR3 length is 15 residues. The chain's CDR3 is CASSLVSSVVSEQFF. The CDR3, as DNA: TGTGCCAGCAGCTTAGTGTCCAGCGTGGTAAGTGAGCAGTTCTTC.

V is TRBV7-2 and J is TRBJ1-1; 7 bases agree with TRBD1. Germline CDR1 and CDR2: SGHTA and FQGNSA. Trimming took 3 bases from V and 0 from J; bases not matched to a gene: 13. This CDR3 is 18 amino acids long. DNA for the CDR3: TGTGCCAGCAGCTTGGACGACAGGGTAGCGGTCATGAACACTGAAGCTTTCTTT. It encodes CASSLDDRVAVMNTEAFF.

A note on this clone: The sample carries other DNA sequences with the same CDR3. V is TRBV19 and J is TRBJ1-2; a weak D match, TRBD1 (5 bases). There are 14 residues in the CDR3. Germline CDR1 and CDR2: LNHDA and SQIVND (reference sequence). V was shortened by 3 bases and J by 3 bases, with 11 bases between the two germline ends. CDR3 in DNA: TGTGCCAGTAGTATTTTTAGGGGAGACTATGGCTACACCTTC. It is translated as CASSIFRGDYGYTF.

The chain joins TRBV5-1 to TRBJ2-5; the match to TRBD1 covers 10 bases. Unmatched junction bases numbered 9, after V lost 0 bases and J lost 1 base. From germline, CDR1 is SGHRS and CDR2 YFSETQ. The CDR3 contains 18 residues. CDR3 coding DNA: TGCGCCAGCAGCTTGGATCCCCCGACAGGGGGCTCCCAAGAGACCCAGTACTTC. Amino acids: CASSLDPPTGGSQETQYF.

The V and J genes are TRBV28 and TRBJ1-1; 7 bases align to TRBD1. CDR1 is MDHEN, CDR2 SYDVKM, per germline. The CDR3 runs to 15 residues. V lost 10 bases to trimming and J lost 7 bases; unmatched junction nucleotides: 18. CDR3 sequence: CATYAGTDVGSEAFF. For the CDR3, the DNA is TGTGCCACCTACGCCGGGACAGATGTGGGGAGTGAAGCTTTCTTT.

The rearrangement joins TRBV6-5 to TRBJ2-4; D may be TRBD1 (5 bases). Germline V gives CDR1 MNHEY, CDR2 SVGAGI. This CDR3 is 11 amino acids long. Between the trimmed V and J ends, which lost 7 bases and 9 bases, there was a span of 10 bases. The CDR3 DNA follows: TGTGCCAGCACCAGGGAAGGCATTCAGTACTTC. It specifies CASTREGIQYF.

This clone has more than one count but fewer than ten. The J gene is TRBJ1-6, the V gene TRBV7-2, with D tentatively TRBD1 (5 bases). CDR1 SGHTA and CDR2 FQGNSA come from the germline V gene. V was trimmed by 1 base and J by 7 bases, leaving 11 bases between them. The CDR3 consists of 15 residues. The CDR3 sequence is CASSLGAGKNSPLHF. CDR3 coding DNA: TGTGCCAGCAGCTTAGGCGCAGGGAAGAATTCACCCCTCCACTTT.

The chain links TRBV6-5 to TRBJ2-5; D call uncertain. The CDR3 contains 13 residues. The V end was cut by 4 bases, the J end by 2 bases, with 8 bases between. Germline V gene data show CDR1 as MNHEY and CDR2 as SVGAGI. CDR3 in DNA: TGTGCCAGCAGTTCCCGCGGTCAAGAGACCCAGTACTTC. Translated: CASSSRGQETQYF.

The rearrangement uses TRBV6-5 and TRBJ1-1; D remains unclear. Deletions cut 6 bases from V and 4 bases from J, with 15 bases between. Germline CDR1 reads MNHEY; CDR2 reads SVGAGI. The CDR3 runs to 14 residues. The CDR3 DNA sequence: TGTGCCAGCAGCAACTCGGGATGGAGCACTGAAGCTTTCTTT. This translates into CASSNSGWSTEAFF.